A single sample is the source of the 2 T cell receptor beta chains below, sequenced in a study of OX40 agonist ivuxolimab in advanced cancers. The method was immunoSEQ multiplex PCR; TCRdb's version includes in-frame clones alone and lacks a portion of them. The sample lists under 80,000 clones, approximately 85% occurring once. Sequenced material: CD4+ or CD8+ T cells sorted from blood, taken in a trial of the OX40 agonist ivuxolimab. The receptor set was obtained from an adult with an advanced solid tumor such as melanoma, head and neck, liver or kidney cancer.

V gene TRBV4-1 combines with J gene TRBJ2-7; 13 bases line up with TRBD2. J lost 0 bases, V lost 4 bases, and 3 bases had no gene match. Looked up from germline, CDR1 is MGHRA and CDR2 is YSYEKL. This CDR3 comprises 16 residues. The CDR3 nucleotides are TGCGCCAGCAGCCGGGGACTAGCGGGGAACTCCTACGAGCAGTACTTC. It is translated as CASSRGLAGNSYEQYF.

The CDR3 region has the DNA TGTGCCTGGAGTAGGCAGTTCACTGAAGCTTTCTTT. Translated, it gives CAWSRQFTEAFF. The rearrangement links TRBV30 to TRBJ1-1, with D unclear. V was pared by 2 bases and J by 4 bases, with 8 bases between. The CDR3 sequence is 12 residues long. Germline loops: CDR1 GTSNPN, CDR2 SVGIG (reference sequence).